This T cell receptor beta chain stems from a study of blood T cell repertoires in COVID-19. Study background: From T cells, B-cell-depleted T cells, or PBMCs came the material, which was cDNA or gDNA.

The length of the CDR3 is 14 residues. V dropped 3 bases and J dropped 0 bases, with 7 bases sitting between them. Looked up from germline, CDR1 is LNHDA and CDR2 is SQIVND (reference sequence). Only in-frame clones appear in the TCRdb table, and some are missing; sequencing was by immunoSEQ multiplex PCR. The sample lists around 95,000 clones; about 80% were seen once. This clone turned up a few times. V and J are TRBV19 and TRBJ2-3, with D possibly being TRBD1 (6 bases). This clonotype was obtained from a man between 65 and 85 years old with active or convalescent COVID-19. Sequencing was performed on peripheral blood. CDR3 sequence: CASSMGASTDTQYF. The CDR3 DNA is TGTGCCAGTAGTATGGGGGCTAGCACAGATACGCAGTATTTT.